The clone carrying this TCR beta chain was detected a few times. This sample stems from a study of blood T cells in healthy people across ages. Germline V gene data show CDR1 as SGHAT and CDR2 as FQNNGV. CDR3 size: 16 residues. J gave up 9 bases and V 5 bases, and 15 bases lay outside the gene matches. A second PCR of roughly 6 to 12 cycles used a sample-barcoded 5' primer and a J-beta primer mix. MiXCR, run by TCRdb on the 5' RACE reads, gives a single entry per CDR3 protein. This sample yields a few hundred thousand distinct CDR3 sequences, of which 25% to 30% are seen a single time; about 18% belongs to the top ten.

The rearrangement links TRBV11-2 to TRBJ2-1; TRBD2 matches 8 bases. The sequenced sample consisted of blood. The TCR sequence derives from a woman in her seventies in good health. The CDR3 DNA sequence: TGTGCCAGCAGCCCAGGCCCGGGACTAGGTTCAGTTGAGCAGTTCTTC. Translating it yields CASSPGPGLGSVEQFF.